A single sample is the source of the 23 T cell receptor beta chains below, sequenced in a study of T cells expressing NK-cell markers. For each CDR3 protein, TCRdb gives one entry from its re-call of the 5' RACE reads, without DNA. The sample totals under 600,000 distinct CDR3 sequences. The specimen sequenced was blood T cells: a sorted CD56 or NKG2C T cell subset, CD4+ or CD8+ T cells, or bulk PBMC T cells (not recorded which). The receptors stem from a woman aged 45-59 years in good health.

The V call is TRBV19, the J call TRBJ2-7; TCRdb outputs TRBD1, but without DNA this stays unchecked. Germline CDR1 and CDR2: LNHDA and SQIVND (reference sequence). The CDR3 consists of 15 residues. The CDR3 reads CASSISGTDNYEQYF.

This chain uses TRBV12-3 or TRBV12-4 with TRBJ2-5; TCRdb proposes TRBD1, but this gene call is untestable without DNA. The CDR3 is made up of 15 amino acids. CDR3 protein: CASSKPGTGRGTQYF.

The chain uses TRBV20-1 and TRBJ1-1; the D call from TCRdb, TRBD1, cannot be confirmed without DNA. The CDR3 is 16 residues long. CDR1 and CDR2 from the germline V gene are DFQATT and SNEGSKA (reference sequence). CDR3 protein: CSARFDRGHPGTEAFF.

The chain couples TRBV9 to TRBJ2-5; TCRdb reports TRBD1, a call that lacks DNA to check it against. The CDR3 spans 15 residues. Looked up from germline, CDR1 is SGDLS and CDR2 is YYNGEE. CDR3 sequence: CASSVVGQGQETQYF.

V and J are TRBV2 and TRBJ1-5. CDR3 length equals 14 residues. Germline V CDR1 and CDR2: SNHLY, FYNNEI. CDR3 sequence: CASQKGLISGPQHF.

The chain couples TRBV10-3 to TRBJ1-1. The germline V gene has CDR1 ENHRY and CDR2 SYGVKD. This CDR3 spans 14 amino acids. Here the CDR3 reads CAISSFGKNTEAFF.

V is TRBV4-1 and J is TRBJ1-3. The CDR3 consists of 16 residues. CDR1 is MGHRA, CDR2 YSYEKL, per germline. The CDR3 sequence: CASSQEKRETGNTIYF.

The V call is TRBV12-3 or TRBV12-4, the J call TRBJ2-1; with no DNA, the TCRdb D assignment of TRBD1 cannot be verified. This CDR3 region has 14 residues. The CDR3 loop reads CASSSRTGRNEQFF.

The V and J genes are TRBV12-3 or TRBV12-4 and TRBJ1-1; checking the TCRdb D call of TRBD1 is not possible without DNA. CDR3 length: 15 residues. The CDR3 is CASRTQWGGNTEAFF.

The genes are TRBV25-1 and TRBJ2-1; TCRdb's D gene call, TRBD1, goes unchecked for lack of DNA. This CDR3 region has 18 residues. Germline V CDR1 and CDR2: MGHDK, SYGVNS. The CDR3 loop is CASSRILGGGSSYNEQFF.

This chain joins TRBV24-1 and TRBJ2-1; no DNA is available, so the TRBD2 call from TCRdb remains unchecked. The CDR3 length is 17 residues. Germline CDR1 and CDR2: KGHDR and SFDVKD. The CDR3 region is CATSDPLVGGTYNEQFF.

V gene TRBV6-1 combines with J gene TRBJ2-7; the TCRdb call, TRBD1, lacks DNA for checking. This CDR3 is 16 amino acids long. Germline CDR1 is MNHNS and CDR2 is SASEGT. CDR3 sequence reads: CASKGTDAKLLYEQYF.

The chain has TRBV7-9 and TRBJ2-1. There are 17 residues in the CDR3. Germline-derived CDR1 and CDR2 are SEHNR and FQNEAQ (reference sequence). The CDR3 is CASSLGVAGSTYNEQFF.

The rearrangement links TRBV7-2 to TRBJ2-7; TCRdb proposes TRBD2, but this gene call is untestable without DNA. This CDR3 has 14 amino acids. Germline V gives CDR1 SGHTA, CDR2 FQGNSA. The CDR3 spells CASSLRAGHYEQYF.

The chain combines TRBV6-1 with TRBJ2-1; the TCRdb D gene call, TRBD2, has no DNA to confirm it. Germline lookup yields CDR1 MNHNS and CDR2 SASEGT. This CDR3 is built from 14 residues. The CDR3 protein is CASIGQTNYNEQFF.

The CDR3 loop reads CSASWPQEIEAFF. The V gene is TRBV20-1, the J gene TRBJ1-1; with no DNA, the TCRdb D assignment of TRBD1 cannot be verified. In germline, CDR1 is DFQATT, CDR2 SNEGSKA (reference sequence). This CDR3 comprises 13 residues.

V is TRBV25-1 and J is TRBJ1-1. The CDR3 spans 12 residues. CDR1 is MGHDK, CDR2 SYGVNS, per germline. CDR3 residues: CASSEYTDKAFF.

The chain has TRBV9 and TRBJ2-1; TCRdb's D gene call, TRBD1, goes unchecked for lack of DNA. The germline CDR1 and CDR2 sequences are SGDLS and YYNGEE. CDR3 size: 13 residues. The CDR3 loop reads CASSAGAWGEQFF.

The CDR3 region is CATSRGGRERSIGYGYTF. The J gene is TRBJ1-2, the V gene TRBV15. The germline CDR1 and CDR2 sequences are LNHNV and YYDKDF (reference sequence). CDR3 size: 18 residues.

The CDR3: CATRDPTGTFTYEQYF. The chain combines TRBV24-1 with TRBJ2-7; TCRdb designates TRBD1, a call that cannot be tested without DNA. CDR1 KGHDR and CDR2 SFDVKD come from the germline V gene. This CDR3 is 16 amino acids long.

The chain couples TRBV2 to TRBJ2-5; TCRdb gives TRBD1 as the D gene, but with no DNA this cannot be confirmed. The CDR3 is 16 residues long. The V gene's germline CDR1 is SNHLY and CDR2 FYNNEI. The CDR3 loop reads CASSKPTGTGGETQYF.

The chain combines TRBV24-1 with TRBJ2-2; TCRdb selects TRBD2, and the lack of DNA leaves this call unchecked. Germline V CDR1 and CDR2: KGHDR, SFDVKD. The CDR3 loop spans 16 amino acids. The CDR3 reads CATSATSGGGTGELFF.

The CDR3 is CASSLEGSVYEQYF. V gene TRBV7-9 combines with J gene TRBJ2-7; lacking DNA, the TRBD1 call made by TCRdb goes unchecked. CDR1 is SEHNR and CDR2 is FQNEAQ in the germline V gene (reference sequence). This CDR3 contains 14 residues.